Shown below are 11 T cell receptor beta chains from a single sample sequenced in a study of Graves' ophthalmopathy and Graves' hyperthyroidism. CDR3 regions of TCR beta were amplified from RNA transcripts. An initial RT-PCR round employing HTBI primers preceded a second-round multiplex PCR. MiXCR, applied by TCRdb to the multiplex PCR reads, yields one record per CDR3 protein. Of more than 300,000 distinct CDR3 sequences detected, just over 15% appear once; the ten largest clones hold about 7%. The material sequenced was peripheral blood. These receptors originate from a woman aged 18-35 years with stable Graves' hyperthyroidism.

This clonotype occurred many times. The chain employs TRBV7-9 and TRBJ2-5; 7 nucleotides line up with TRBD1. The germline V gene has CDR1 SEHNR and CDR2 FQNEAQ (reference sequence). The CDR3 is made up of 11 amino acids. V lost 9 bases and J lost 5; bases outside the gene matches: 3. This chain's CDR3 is CASDREETQYF. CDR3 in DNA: TGTGCCAGTGACAGGGAGGAGACCCAGTACTTC. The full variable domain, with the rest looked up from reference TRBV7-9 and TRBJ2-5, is DTGVSQNPRHKITKRGQNVTFRCDPISEHNRLYWYRQTLGQGPEFLTYFQNEAQLEKSRLLSDRFSAERPKGSFSTLEIQRTEQGDSAMYLCASDREETQYFGPGTRLLVL.

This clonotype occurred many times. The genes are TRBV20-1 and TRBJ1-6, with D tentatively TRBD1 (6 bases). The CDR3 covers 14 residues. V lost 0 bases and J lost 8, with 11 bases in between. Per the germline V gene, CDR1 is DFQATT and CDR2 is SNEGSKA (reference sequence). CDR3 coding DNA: TGCAGTGCTAGAGAGGGGGCGGAGTATTCACCCCTCCACTTT. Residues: CSAREGAEYSPLHF.

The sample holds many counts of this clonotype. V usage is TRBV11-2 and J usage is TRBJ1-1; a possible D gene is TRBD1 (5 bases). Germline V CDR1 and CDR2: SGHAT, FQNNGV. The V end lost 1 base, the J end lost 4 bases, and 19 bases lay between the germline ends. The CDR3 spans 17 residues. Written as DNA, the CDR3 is TGTGCCAGCAGCTTAGTTGCGGTCGGCGGGGGGACCACTGAAGCTTTCTTT. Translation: CASSLVAVGGGTTEAFF.

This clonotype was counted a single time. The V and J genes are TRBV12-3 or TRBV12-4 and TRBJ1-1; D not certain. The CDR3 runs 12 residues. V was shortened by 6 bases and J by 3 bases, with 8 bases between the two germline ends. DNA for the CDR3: TGTGCCAGCAGCCTTCCCTACACTGAAGCTTTCTTT. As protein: CASSLPYTEAFF.

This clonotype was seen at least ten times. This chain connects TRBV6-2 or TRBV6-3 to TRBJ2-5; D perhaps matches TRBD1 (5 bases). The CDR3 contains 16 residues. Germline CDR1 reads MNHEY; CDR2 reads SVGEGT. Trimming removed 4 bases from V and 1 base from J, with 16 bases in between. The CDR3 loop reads CASSSYRSGLQETQYF. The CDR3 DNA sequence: TGTGCCAGCAGTTCGTACAGGTCCGGGCTCCAAGAGACCCAGTACTTC.

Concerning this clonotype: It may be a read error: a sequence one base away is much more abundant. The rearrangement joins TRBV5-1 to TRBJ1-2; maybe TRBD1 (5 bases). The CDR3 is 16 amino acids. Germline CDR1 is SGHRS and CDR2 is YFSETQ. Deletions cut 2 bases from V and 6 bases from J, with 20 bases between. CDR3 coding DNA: TGCGCCAGCAGCTTAATCTCGGGACCGATGGCAGATGGCTACACCTTC. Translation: CASSLISGPMADGYTF. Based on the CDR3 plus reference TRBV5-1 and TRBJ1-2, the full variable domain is KAGVTQTPRYLIKTRGQQVTLSCSPISGHRSVSWYQQTPGQGLQFLFEYFSETQRNKGNFPGRFSGRQFSNSRSEMNVSTLELGDSALYLCASSLISGPMADGYTFGSGTRLTVV.

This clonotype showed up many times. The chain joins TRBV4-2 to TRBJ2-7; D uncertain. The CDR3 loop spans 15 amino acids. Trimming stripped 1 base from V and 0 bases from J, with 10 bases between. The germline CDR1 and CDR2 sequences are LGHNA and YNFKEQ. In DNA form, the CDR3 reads TGTGCCAGCAGCCAAGGCTACCAGAGCTCCTACGAGCAGTACTTC. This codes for CASSQGYQSSYEQYF.

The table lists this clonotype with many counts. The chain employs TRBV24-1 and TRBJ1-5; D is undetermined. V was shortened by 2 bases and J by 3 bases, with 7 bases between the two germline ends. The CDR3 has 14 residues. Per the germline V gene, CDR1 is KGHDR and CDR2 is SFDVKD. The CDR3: CATSDYGLNQPQHF. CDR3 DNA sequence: TGTGCCACCAGTGATTATGGACTCAATCAGCCCCAGCATTTT.

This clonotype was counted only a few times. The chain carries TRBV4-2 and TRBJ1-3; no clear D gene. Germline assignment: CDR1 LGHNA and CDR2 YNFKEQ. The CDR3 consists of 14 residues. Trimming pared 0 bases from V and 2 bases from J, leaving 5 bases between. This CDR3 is CASSQDRAGNTIYF. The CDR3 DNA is TGTGCCAGCAGCCAAGATCGGGCTGGAAACACCATATATTTT.

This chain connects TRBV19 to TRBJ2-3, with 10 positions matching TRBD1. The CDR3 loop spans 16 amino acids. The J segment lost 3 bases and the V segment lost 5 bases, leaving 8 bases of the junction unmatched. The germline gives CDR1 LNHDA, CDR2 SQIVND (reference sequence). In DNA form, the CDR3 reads TGTGCCAGTAGTTCCTGGACAGGGGGGGGGACAGATACGCAGTATTTT. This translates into CASSSWTGGGTDTQYF.

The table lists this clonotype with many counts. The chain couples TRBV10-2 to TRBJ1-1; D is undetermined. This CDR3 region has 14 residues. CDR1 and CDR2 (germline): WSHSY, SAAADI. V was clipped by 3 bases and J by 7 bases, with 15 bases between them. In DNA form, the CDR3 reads TGCGCCAGCAGTGATTTTGCAGTGGCCTATGAAGCTTTCTTT. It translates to CASSDFAVAYEAFF.